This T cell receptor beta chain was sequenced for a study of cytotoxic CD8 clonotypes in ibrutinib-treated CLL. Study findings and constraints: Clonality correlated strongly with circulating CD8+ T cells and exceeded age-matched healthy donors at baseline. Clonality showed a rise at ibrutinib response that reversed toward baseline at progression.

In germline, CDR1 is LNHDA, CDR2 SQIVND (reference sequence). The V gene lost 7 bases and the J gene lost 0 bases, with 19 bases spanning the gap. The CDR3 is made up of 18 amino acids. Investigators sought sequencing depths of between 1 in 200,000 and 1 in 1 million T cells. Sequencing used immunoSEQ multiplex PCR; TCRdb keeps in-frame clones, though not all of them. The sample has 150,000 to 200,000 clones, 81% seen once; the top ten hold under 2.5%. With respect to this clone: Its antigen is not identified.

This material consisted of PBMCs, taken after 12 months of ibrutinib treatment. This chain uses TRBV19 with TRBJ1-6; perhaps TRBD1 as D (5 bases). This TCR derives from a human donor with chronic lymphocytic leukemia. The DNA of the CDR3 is TGTGCCAGTACCATCCGGAAAGGGACTAGCTCCTATAATTCACCCCTCCACTTT. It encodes CASTIRKGTSSYNSPLHF.